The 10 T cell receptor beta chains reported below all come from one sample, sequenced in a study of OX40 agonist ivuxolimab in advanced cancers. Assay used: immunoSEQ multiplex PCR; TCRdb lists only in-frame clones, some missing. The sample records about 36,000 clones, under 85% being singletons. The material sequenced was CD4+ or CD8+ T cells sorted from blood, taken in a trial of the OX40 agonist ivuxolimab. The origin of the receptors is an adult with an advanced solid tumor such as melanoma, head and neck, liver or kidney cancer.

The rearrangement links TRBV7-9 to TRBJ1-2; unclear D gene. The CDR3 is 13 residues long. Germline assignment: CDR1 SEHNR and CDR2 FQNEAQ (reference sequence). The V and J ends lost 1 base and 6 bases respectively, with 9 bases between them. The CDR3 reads CASSLVEGDGYTF. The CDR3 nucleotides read TGTGCCAGCAGCTTAGTGGAGGGAGATGGCTACACCTTC.

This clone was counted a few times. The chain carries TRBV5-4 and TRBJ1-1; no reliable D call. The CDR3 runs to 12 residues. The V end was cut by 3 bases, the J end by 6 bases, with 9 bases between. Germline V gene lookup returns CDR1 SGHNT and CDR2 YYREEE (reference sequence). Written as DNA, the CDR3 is TGTGCCAGCAGCTCACCGAGCGCTGAAGCTTTCTTT. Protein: CASSSPSAEAFF.

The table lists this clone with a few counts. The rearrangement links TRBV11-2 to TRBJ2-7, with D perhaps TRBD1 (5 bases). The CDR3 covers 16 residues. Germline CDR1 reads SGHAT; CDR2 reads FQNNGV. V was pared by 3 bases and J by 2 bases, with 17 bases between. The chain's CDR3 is CASSFALVGAPYEQYF. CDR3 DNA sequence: TGTGCCAGCAGCTTTGCTCTGGTAGGGGCCCCCTACGAGCAGTACTTC.

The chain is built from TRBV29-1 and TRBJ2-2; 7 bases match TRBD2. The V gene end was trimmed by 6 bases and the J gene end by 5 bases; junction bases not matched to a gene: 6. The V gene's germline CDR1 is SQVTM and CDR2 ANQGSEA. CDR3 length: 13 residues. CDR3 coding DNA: TGCAGCGTCCGGACTAGTGGTACCGGGGAGCTGTTTTTT. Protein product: CSVRTSGTGELFF.

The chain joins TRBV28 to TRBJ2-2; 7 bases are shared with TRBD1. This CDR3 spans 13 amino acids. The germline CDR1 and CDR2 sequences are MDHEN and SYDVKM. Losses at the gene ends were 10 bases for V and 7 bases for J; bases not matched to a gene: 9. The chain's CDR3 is CATNRQGDGELFF. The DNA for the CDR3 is TGTGCCACCAATCGACAGGGAGACGGGGAGCTGTTTTTT.

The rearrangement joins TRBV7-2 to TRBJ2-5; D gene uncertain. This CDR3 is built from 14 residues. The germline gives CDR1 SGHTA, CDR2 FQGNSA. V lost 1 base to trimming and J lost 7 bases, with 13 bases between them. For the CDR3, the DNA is TGTGCCAGCAGCTTAGAGCCACCCCACGGGACCCAGTACTTC. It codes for CASSLEPPHGTQYF.

DNA of the CDR3: TGTGCCATCAGCACAGGGAGGTCCGGAAAAGAGACCCAGTACTTC. This encodes CAISTGRSGKETQYF. The chain is built from TRBV10-3 and TRBJ2-5, with D perhaps assigned TRBD1 or TRBD2 (6 bases each). The germline CDR1 and CDR2 sequences are ENHRY and SYGVKD. The CDR3 totals 15 residues. Trimming shortened V by 6 bases and J by 3 bases, and 17 bases separated the two germline ends.

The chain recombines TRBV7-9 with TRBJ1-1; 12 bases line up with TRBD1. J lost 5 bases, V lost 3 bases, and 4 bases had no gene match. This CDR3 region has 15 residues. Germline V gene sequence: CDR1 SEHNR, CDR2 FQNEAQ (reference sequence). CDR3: CASSFMGQGATEAFF. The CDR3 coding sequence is TGTGCCAGCAGCTTCATGGGACAGGGGGCAACTGAAGCTTTCTTT. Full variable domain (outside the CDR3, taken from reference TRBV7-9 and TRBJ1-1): DTGVSQNPRHKITKRGQNVTFRCDPISEHNRLYWYRQTLGQGPEFLTYFQNEAQLEKSRLLSDRFSAERPKGSFSTLEIQRTEQGDSAMYLCASSFMGQGATEAFFGQGTRLTVV.

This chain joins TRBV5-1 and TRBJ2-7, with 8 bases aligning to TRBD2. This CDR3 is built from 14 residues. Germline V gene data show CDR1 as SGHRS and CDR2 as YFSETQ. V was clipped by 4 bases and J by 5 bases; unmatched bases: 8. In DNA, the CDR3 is TGCGCCAGCAGCGCGCCGGGGGGGAGGAACGAGCAGTACTTC. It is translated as CASSAPGGRNEQYF.

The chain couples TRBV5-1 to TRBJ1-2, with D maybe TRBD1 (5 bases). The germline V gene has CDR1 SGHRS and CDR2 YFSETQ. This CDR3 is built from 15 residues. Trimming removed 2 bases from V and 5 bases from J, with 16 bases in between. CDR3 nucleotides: TGCGCCAGCAGCTTATCCGGGACCGAGGGTTATGGCTACACCTTC. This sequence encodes CASSLSGTEGYGYTF. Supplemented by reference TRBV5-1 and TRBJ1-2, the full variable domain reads KAGVTQTPRYLIKTRGQQVTLSCSPISGHRSVSWYQQTPGQGLQFLFEYFSETQRNKGNFPGRFSGRQFSNSRSEMNVSTLELGDSALYLCASSLSGTEGYGYTFGSGTRLTVV.